Listed below are T cell receptor beta chains from one sample, sequenced in a study of identifying expanded T cells in peripheral blood. Method: immunoSEQ multiplex PCR; TCRdb's copy keeps in-frame clones and lacks some. The sample carries around 100,000 clones, about 89% recorded once. Sample: blood. These receptor sequences come from a person between 18 and 75 years old in good health. The CDR3 runs from the conserved cysteine through the conserved F or W. Fields, in order: D gene, J gene, clone size, V gene, CDR3 DNA, CDR3 protein. D genes are given only for firm matches. Clone size is stated in some rows and not others, as once, few, many or a class when expanded.

D gene: NA
J gene: TRBJ2-7
clone size: NA
V gene: TRBV5-1
CDR3 DNA: TGCGCCAGCAGCTACGAGCAGTACTTC
CDR3 protein: CASSYEQYF

D gene: NA
J gene: TRBJ2-1
clone size: NA
V gene: TRBV19
CDR3 DNA: TGTGCCAGTAGTTATAGCGGAGCCTCCTACAATGAGCAGTTCTTC
CDR3 protein: CASSYSGASYNEQFF

D gene: NA
J gene: TRBJ1-2
clone size: NA
V gene: TRBV7-9
CDR3 DNA: TGTGCCAGCAGCTTACGGAACGGGTGGGACACCTTC
CDR3 protein: CASSLRNGWDTF

D gene: NA
J gene: TRBJ2-7
clone size: NA
V gene: TRBV7-6
CDR3 DNA: TGTGCCAGCAGCTTAGCGGGGGGCCCATCCTACGAGCAGTACTTC
CDR3 protein: CASSLAGGPSYEQYF

D gene: NA
J gene: TRBJ2-3
clone size: NA
V gene: TRBV5-4
CDR3 DNA: TGTGCCAGCAGCTTGGAGGGGGGGGATACGCAGTATTTT
CDR3 protein: CASSLEGGDTQYF

D gene: NA
J gene: TRBJ2-2
clone size: once
V gene: TRBV2
CDR3 DNA: TGTGCCAGCAGAATGGGTATCACCGGGGAGCTGTTTTTT
CDR3 protein: CASRMGITGELFF

D gene: NA
J gene: TRBJ1-2
clone size: NA
V gene: TRBV6-6
CDR3 DNA: TGTGCCAGCAGTTTTGGTTCGAGGGATGGCTACACCTTC
CDR3 protein: CASSFGSRDGYTF

D gene: TRBD1
J gene: TRBJ2-2
clone size: NA
V gene: TRBV25-1
CDR3 DNA: TGTGCCAGCAGTGGCCCGGGACAGGGGGCTTCGTCCGGGGAGCTGTTTTTT
CDR3 protein: CASSGPGQGASSGELFF

D gene: NA
J gene: TRBJ1-1
clone size: NA
V gene: TRBV7-9
CDR3 DNA: TGTGCCAGCAGCTCTCAATACAGGCCATCTGACACTGAAGCTTTCTTT
CDR3 protein: CASSSQYRPSDTEAFF

D gene: NA
J gene: TRBJ2-3
clone size: NA
V gene: TRBV11-2
CDR3 DNA: TGTGCCAGCAGCTTATTCGGGACGGAAAGCACAGATACGCAGTATTTT
CDR3 protein: CASSLFGTESTDTQYF

D gene: NA
J gene: TRBJ2-5
clone size: once
V gene: TRBV7-9
CDR3 DNA: TGTGCCAGCAGCCCCGAGGCCAGGGGAATTGCGGAGACCCAGTACTTC
CDR3 protein: CASSPEARGIAETQYF

D gene: NA
J gene: TRBJ1-1
clone size: NA
V gene: TRBV29-1
CDR3 DNA: TGCAGCGTTCAACGGACGGAGGGGACTGAAGCTTTCTTT
CDR3 protein: CSVQRTEGTEAFF

D gene: NA
J gene: TRBJ2-7
clone size: once
V gene: TRBV5-6
CDR3 DNA: TGTGCCAGCAGCACGAGTCCCAGCTCCTACGAGCAGTACTTC
CDR3 protein: CASSTSPSSYEQYF

D gene: TRBD1
J gene: TRBJ2-2
clone size: NA
V gene: TRBV19
CDR3 DNA: TGTGCCAGCGGACGCGGACAGGGGGCTAGGGGGGACACCGGGGAGCTGTTTTTT
CDR3 protein: CASGRGQGARGDTGELFF

D gene: NA
J gene: TRBJ2-3
clone size: NA
V gene: TRBV4-3
CDR3 DNA: TGCGCCAGCGGTCCGGGGGGCACAGATACGCAGTATTTT
CDR3 protein: CASGPGGTDTQYF

D gene: NA
J gene: TRBJ1-1
clone size: NA
V gene: TRBV5-6
CDR3 DNA: TGTGCCAGCAGTTTCGACATCGGCACTGAAGCTTTCTTT
CDR3 protein: CASSFDIGTEAFF

D gene: NA
J gene: TRBJ2-1
clone size: NA
V gene: TRBV20-1
CDR3 DNA: TGCAGTGTGACGGTTTACAATGAGCAGTTCTTC
CDR3 protein: CSVTVYNEQFF

D gene: NA
J gene: TRBJ2-5
clone size: NA
V gene: TRBV7-7
CDR3 DNA: TGTGCCAGCAGCTTAGTACAGAAAGAGACCCAGTACTTC
CDR3 protein: CASSLVQKETQYF

D gene: NA
J gene: TRBJ1-1
clone size: NA
V gene: TRBV28
CDR3 DNA: TGTGCCAGCAAGGGGGATCTGAACACTGAAGCTTTCTTT
CDR3 protein: CASKGDLNTEAFF

D gene: NA
J gene: TRBJ1-2
clone size: NA
V gene: TRBV5-6
CDR3 DNA: TGTGCCAGCAGCCCCGGAGGGGGGATAGACTATGGCTACACCTTC
CDR3 protein: CASSPGGGIDYGYTF

D gene: NA
J gene: TRBJ1-5
clone size: NA
V gene: TRBV30
CDR3 DNA: TGTGCCTGGAGTGTACGGGGGAATCAGCCCCAGCATTTT
CDR3 protein: CAWSVRGNQPQHF

D gene: NA
J gene: TRBJ1-2
clone size: NA
V gene: TRBV2
CDR3 DNA: TGTGCCAGCAGTGATCGGACCGAAATCGGGGCAGATGGCTACACCTTC
CDR3 protein: CASSDRTEIGADGYTF

D gene: NA
J gene: TRBJ2-7
clone size: NA
V gene: TRBV11-2
CDR3 DNA: TGTGCCAGCAGCAAAAAAAGGGGACTTCTCTACGAGCAGTACTTC
CDR3 protein: CASSKKRGLLYEQYF

D gene: NA
J gene: TRBJ1-6
clone size: NA
V gene: TRBV6-5
CDR3 DNA: TGTGCCACCCGTGGGGGGACCCTCTCACCCCTCCACTTT
CDR3 protein: CATRGGTLSPLHF

D gene: TRBD2
J gene: TRBJ2-5
clone size: NA
V gene: TRBV19
CDR3 DNA: TGTGCCAGTCTCAGCGGGGGCCTCCAAGAGACCCAGTACTTC
CDR3 protein: CASLSGGLQETQYF

D gene: TRBD1
J gene: TRBJ2-7
clone size: NA
V gene: TRBV6-5
CDR3 DNA: TGTGCCAGCAGTACTCACAGGGGGCCGAGGTGGGAGCAGTACTTC
CDR3 protein: CASSTHRGPRWEQYF

D gene: TRBD2
J gene: TRBJ2-7
clone size: NA
V gene: TRBV7-2
CDR3 DNA: TGTGCCAGCAGCTTAGCTAGCGGGTCCTACGAGCAGTACTTC
CDR3 protein: CASSLASGSYEQYF